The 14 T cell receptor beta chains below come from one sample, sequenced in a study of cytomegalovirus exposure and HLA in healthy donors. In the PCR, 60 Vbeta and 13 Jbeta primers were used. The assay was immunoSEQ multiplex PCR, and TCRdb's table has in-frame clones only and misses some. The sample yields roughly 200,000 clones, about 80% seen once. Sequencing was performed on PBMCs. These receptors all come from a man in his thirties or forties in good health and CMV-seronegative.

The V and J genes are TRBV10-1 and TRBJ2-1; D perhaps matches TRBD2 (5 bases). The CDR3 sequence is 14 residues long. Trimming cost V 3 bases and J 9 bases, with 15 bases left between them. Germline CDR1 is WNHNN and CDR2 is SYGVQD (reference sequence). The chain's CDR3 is CASSDLLAGGEQFF. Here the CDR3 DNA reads TGCGCCAGCAGTGATCTTCTGGCGGGCGGTGAGCAGTTCTTC.

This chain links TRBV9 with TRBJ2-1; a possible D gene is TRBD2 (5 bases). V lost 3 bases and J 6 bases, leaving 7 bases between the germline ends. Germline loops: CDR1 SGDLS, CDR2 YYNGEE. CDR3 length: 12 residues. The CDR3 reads CASSGTSNEQFF. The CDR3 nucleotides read TGTGCCAGCAGCGGGACTTCCAATGAGCAGTTCTTC.

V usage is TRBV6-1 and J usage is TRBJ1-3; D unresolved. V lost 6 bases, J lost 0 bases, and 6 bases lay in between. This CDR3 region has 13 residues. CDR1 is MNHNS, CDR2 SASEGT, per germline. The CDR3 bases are TGTGCCAGCAGGGCCAACTCTGGAAACACCATATATTTT. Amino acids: CASRANSGNTIYF.

The CDR3 nucleotides are TGTGCCAGCAGTCTTAGACAAGGGGGCAGCTCCTACGAGCAGTACTTC. This sequence encodes CASSLRQGGSSYEQYF. This chain connects TRBV27 to TRBJ2-7, with 7 bases that match TRBD1. The CDR3 is 16 residues long. V lost 5 bases and J lost 0; bases outside the gene matches: 10. CDR1 MNHEY and CDR2 SMNVEV come from the germline V gene (reference sequence).

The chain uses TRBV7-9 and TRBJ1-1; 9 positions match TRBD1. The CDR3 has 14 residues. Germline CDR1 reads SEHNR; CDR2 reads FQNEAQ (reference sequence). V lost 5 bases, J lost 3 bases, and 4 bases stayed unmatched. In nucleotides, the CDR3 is TGTGCCAGCAGCCTGGACAGGGGATACACTGAAGCTTTCTTT. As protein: CASSLDRGYTEAFF.

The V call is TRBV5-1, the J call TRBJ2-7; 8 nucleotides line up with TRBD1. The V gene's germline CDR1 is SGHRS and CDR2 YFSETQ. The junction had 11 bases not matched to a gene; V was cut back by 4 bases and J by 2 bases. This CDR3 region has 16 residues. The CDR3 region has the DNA TGCGCCAGCAGCCCATTTCCCGGGACAGGCACCTACGAGCAGTACTTC. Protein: CASSPFPGTGTYEQYF. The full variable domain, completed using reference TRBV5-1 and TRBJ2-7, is KAGVTQTPRYLIKTRGQQVTLSCSPISGHRSVSWYQQTPGQGLQFLFEYFSETQRNKGNFPGRFSGRQFSNSRSEMNVSTLELGDSALYLCASSPFPGTGTYEQYFGPGTRLTVT.

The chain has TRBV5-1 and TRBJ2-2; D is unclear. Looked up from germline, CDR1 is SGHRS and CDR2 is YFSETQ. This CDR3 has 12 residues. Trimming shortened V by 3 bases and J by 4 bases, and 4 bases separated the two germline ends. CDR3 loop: CASSSSTGELFF. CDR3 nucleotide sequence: TGCGCCAGCAGCTCCAGCACCGGGGAGCTGTTTTTT.

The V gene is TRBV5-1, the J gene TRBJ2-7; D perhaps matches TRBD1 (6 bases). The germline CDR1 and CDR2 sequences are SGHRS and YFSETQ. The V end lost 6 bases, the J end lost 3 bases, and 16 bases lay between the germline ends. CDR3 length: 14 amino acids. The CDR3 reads CASNPIGQNYEQYF. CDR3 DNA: TGCGCCAGCAATCCTATTGGACAGAACTACGAGCAGTACTTC.

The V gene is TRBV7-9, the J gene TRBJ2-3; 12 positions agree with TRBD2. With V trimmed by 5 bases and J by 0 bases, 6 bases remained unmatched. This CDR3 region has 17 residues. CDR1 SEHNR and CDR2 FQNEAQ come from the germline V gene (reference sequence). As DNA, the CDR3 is TGTGCCAGCAGCGCAAGACTAGCGGGAGCTAGCACAGATACGCAGTATTTT. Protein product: CASSARLAGASTDTQYF.

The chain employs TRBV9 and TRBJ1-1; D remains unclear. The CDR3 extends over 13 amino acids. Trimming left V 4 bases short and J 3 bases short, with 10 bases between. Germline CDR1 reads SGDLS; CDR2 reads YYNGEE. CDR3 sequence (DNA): TGTGCCAGCAGCACTGAGATGGACACTGAAGCTTTCTTT. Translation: CASSTEMDTEAFF.

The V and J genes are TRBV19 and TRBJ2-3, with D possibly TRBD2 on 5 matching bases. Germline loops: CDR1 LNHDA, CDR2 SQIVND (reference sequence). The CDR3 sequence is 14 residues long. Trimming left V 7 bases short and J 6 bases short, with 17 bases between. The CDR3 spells CASTTTNPADTQYF. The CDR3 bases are TGTGCCAGTACCACGACTAATCCTGCGGATACGCAGTATTTT.

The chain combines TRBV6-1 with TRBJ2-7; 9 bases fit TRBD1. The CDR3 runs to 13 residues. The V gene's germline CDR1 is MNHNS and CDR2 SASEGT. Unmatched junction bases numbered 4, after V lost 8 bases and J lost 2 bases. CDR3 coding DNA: TGTGCCAGCCGGACAGGGGCGACCTACGAGCAGTACTTC. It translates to CASRTGATYEQYF.

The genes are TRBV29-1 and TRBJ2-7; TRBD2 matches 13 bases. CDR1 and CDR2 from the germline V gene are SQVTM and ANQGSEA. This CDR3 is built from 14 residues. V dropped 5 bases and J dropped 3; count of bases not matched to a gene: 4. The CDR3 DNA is TGCAGCGTTACACTAGCGGGAGGGGTCTACGAGCAGTACTTC. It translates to CSVTLAGGVYEQYF.

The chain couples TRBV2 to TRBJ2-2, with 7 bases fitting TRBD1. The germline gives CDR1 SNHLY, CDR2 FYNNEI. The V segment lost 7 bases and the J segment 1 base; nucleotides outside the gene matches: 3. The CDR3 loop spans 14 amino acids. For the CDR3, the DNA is TGTGCCAGCATACAGGGGTTGAACACCGGGGAGCTGTTTTTT. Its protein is CASIQGLNTGELFF.